The 32 T cell receptor beta chains given below trace back to one sample, sequenced in a study of blood T cell repertoires in COVID-19 (TCRdb year 2020). Receptor libraries were prepared by the immunoSEQ multiplex PCR assay. Sourced from immuneACCESS, this table was stored by TCRdb with only in-frame sequences that have V and J called. A share of the clones is absent; for the studies checked, an unresolved V gene accounts for under half, and the remainder has no known explanation. This sample lists 200,000 to 300,000 clones; approximately 86% were detected once. The leading ten clones occupy 2.5% to 3.5% of the sample. The sequencing input was PBMCs or T cells enriched from blood (not recorded which). The receptors originated from a woman aged 40-49 years with acute COVID-19.

This sequence joins TRBV19 and TRBJ2-2, with a weak D call TRBD2 (6 bases). Per the germline V gene, CDR1 is LNHDA and CDR2 is SQIVND (reference sequence). CDR3 size: 16 residues. V was cut by 3 bases and J by 0 bases, with 11 bases left in between. CDR3 amino acids: CASSISGVANTGELFF. In nucleotides, the CDR3 is TGTGCCAGTAGTATTTCGGGGGTTGCGAACACCGGGGAGCTGTTTTTT.

This clone appeared once. The V and J genes are TRBV18 and TRBJ2-3, with D perhaps TRBD2 (5 bases). V lost 0 bases, J lost 4 bases, and 11 bases lay in between. This CDR3 contains 15 residues. Germline V gene data show CDR1 as KGHSH and CDR2 as LQKENI. The CDR3: CASSPPGGSADTQYF. DNA of the CDR3: TGTGCCAGCTCACCACCGGGTGGGAGCGCAGATACGCAGTATTTT.

The rearrangement joins TRBV7-2 to TRBJ1-3; D uncertain. The ends were cut back, 5 bases at V and 1 base at J, with 12 bases in the middle. From germline, CDR1 is SGHTA and CDR2 FQGNSA. CDR3 length equals 15 residues. The CDR3 coding sequence is TGTGCCAGCAGCCCCTCTTTTACATCTGGAAACACCATATATTTT. Translation gives CASSPSFTSGNTIYF.

CDR3 loop: CASSLEGLATRKSYEQYF. CDR3 nucleotide sequence: TGTGCCAGCAGCTTAGAGGGTTTAGCGACAAGAAAGTCCTACGAGCAGTACTTC. This sequence joins TRBV7-9 and TRBJ2-7; D possibly corresponds to TRBD2 (5 bases). Germline lookup yields CDR1 SEHNR and CDR2 FQNEAQ (reference sequence). The CDR3 length is 18 residues. V lost 1 base and J 1 base, leaving 20 bases between the germline ends.

The J gene is TRBJ2-7, the V gene TRBV3-1 (or the pseudogene TRBV3-2); D is perhaps TRBD1 (6 bases). Trimming took off 5 bases at V and 3 bases at J, with 8 bases between the two ends. This CDR3 is built from 12 residues. Germline V gives CDR1 LGHDT, CDR2 YNNKEL (reference sequence). CDR3 loop: CASSEQGYEQYF. DNA of the CDR3: TGTGCCAGCAGCGAACAGGGCTACGAGCAGTACTTC.

The chain uses TRBV14 and TRBJ2-3, with D tentatively TRBD1 (6 bases). Trimming removed 1 base at V and 6 bases at J, with 14 bases between. This CDR3 has 15 amino acids. The germline CDR1 and CDR2 sequences are SGHDN and FVKESK. CDR3 sequence reads: CASSQGSGGMDTQYF. CDR3 coding DNA: TGTGCCAGCAGCCAAGGTTCTGGGGGCATGGATACGCAGTATTTT.

V usage is TRBV4-1 and J usage is TRBJ2-7; 9 nucleotides align to TRBD2. CDR3 size: 17 residues. Per the germline V gene, CDR1 is MGHRA and CDR2 is YSYEKL. The V gene end was trimmed by 1 base and the J gene end by 1 base; junction bases not matched to a gene: 8. In DNA, the CDR3 is TGCGCCAGCAGCCAAGTTCTTATAGCGGGAGCGTCCTACGAGCAGTACTTC. Protein product: CASSQVLIAGASYEQYF.

This chain's CDR3 is CASTVKGAPTEAFF. For the CDR3, the DNA is TGCGCCAGCACAGTTAAGGGGGCCCCCACTGAAGCTTTCTTT. The rearrangement uses TRBV5-1 and TRBJ1-1; 7 bases line up with TRBD1. There are 14 residues in the CDR3. The germline V gene has CDR1 SGHRS and CDR2 YFSETQ. With V trimmed by 6 bases and J by 4 bases, 9 bases remained unmatched.

V usage is TRBV10-1 and J usage is TRBJ2-1; possible D gene TRBD2, 5 bases. The CDR3 has 15 residues. From germline, CDR1 is WNHNN and CDR2 SYGVQD (reference sequence). With 2 bases removed from V and 7 bases from J, the gap between germline ends came to 15 bases. The CDR3 bases are TGCGCCAGCAGTGAGCTAGAGGGTGGAGAAAATGAGCAGTTCTTC. This sequence encodes CASSELEGGENEQFF.

The rearrangement uses TRBV24-1 and TRBJ1-5; D unresolved. The CDR3 runs 13 residues. The germline CDR1 and CDR2 sequences are KGHDR and SFDVKD. The ends were cut back, 5 bases at V and 3 bases at J, with 7 bases in the middle. As DNA, the CDR3 is TGTGCCACCAGTGTGAGGGCCAATCAGCCCCAGCATTTT. Translated, it gives CATSVRANQPQHF.

V and J are TRBV25-1 and TRBJ2-5, with a tentative D call TRBD1 (5 bases). V lost 1 base to trimming and J lost 2 bases, with 14 bases between them. Germline CDR1 and CDR2: MGHDK and SYGVNS. This CDR3 comprises 16 residues. As DNA, the CDR3 is TGTGCCAGCAGTGAATCGGCAGGGTGGGGACAAGAGACCCAGTACTTC. Its protein is CASSESAGWGQETQYF.

The V call is TRBV19, the J call TRBJ2-7, with a tentative D call TRBD1 (5 bases). Germline CDR1 reads LNHDA; CDR2 reads SQIVND (reference sequence). V lost 3 bases, J lost 5 bases, and 17 bases lay in between. The length of the CDR3 is 15 residues. The CDR3 loop is CASSIPQVRADEQYF. The CDR3 DNA is TGTGCCAGTAGTATTCCACAGGTCAGGGCGGACGAGCAGTACTTC.

This clone came up once. The gene calls are TRBV6-2 or TRBV6-3 and TRBJ2-7; tentatively, D is TRBD2 (5 bases). The V gene lost 7 bases and the J gene lost 2 bases, with 18 bases spanning the gap. There are 15 residues in the CDR3. Germline loops: CDR1 MNHEY, CDR2 SVGEGT. The CDR3 loop is CASNPDFRFAYEQYF. CDR3 coding DNA: TGTGCCAGCAACCCGGACTTCCGGTTCGCCTACGAGCAGTACTTC.

V usage is TRBV13 and J usage is TRBJ2-7; TRBD2 matches 8 bases. The CDR3 consists of 14 residues. Germline assignment: CDR1 PRHDT and CDR2 FYEKMQ (reference sequence). J was trimmed by 0 bases and V by 6 bases; bases with no gene match: 4. The CDR3 DNA reads as TGTGCCAGCAGTCCGGGACTAGACTCCTACGAGCAGTACTTC. This encodes CASSPGLDSYEQYF. The entire variable domain, with the rest obtained from reference TRBV13 and TRBJ2-7, is as follows: AAGVIQSPRHLIKEKRETATLKCYPIPRHDTVYWYQQGPGQDPQFLISFYEKMQSDKGSIPDRFSAQQFSDYHSELNMSSLELGDSALYFCASSPGLDSYEQYFGPGTRLTVT.

The gene calls are TRBV7-9 and TRBJ2-3, with TRBD2 identical over 7 bases. The CDR3 extends over 17 amino acids. Germline lookup yields CDR1 SEHNR and CDR2 FQNEAQ (reference sequence). V lost 3 bases, J lost 4 bases, and 13 bases stayed unmatched. CDR3 DNA: TGTGCCAGCAGCTTGGAACTAGGAAGCGGGGTTTCAGATACGCAGTATTTT. The encoded protein is CASSLELGSGVSDTQYF.

V gene TRBV7-3 combines with J gene TRBJ2-3, with TRBD2 matching 10 bases. CDR1 and CDR2 from the germline V gene are SGHTA and FQGTGA. The CDR3 covers 17 residues. Germline trimming cut 5 bases from V and 4 bases from J; bases unmatched to any gene: 12. CDR3 residues: CASSRLPSGRGADTQYF. CDR3 DNA sequence: TGTGCCAGCAGCCGACTCCCTAGCGGGAGAGGGGCAGATACGCAGTATTTT.

V gene TRBV30 combines with J gene TRBJ2-1, with 11 bases aligning to TRBD2. Germline CDR1 is GTSNPN and CDR2 is SVGIG (reference sequence). Trimming at V came to 3 bases and at J to 7 bases, leaving 11 bases not matched to a gene. CDR3 length equals 16 residues. In DNA, the CDR3 is TGTGCCTGGAGGAACGTAGCGGGAGGGACAGGTAATGAGCAGTTCTTC. Translation: CAWRNVAGGTGNEQFF.

This clone was detected once. The V call is TRBV5-1, the J call TRBJ1-1; D call uncertain. CDR3 length: 13 residues. The germline V and J ends were trimmed by 0 bases and 3 bases, with 6 bases remaining between them. CDR1 is SGHRS and CDR2 is YFSETQ in the germline V gene. CDR3 amino acids: CASSLGSDTEAFF. The CDR3 DNA reads as TGCGCCAGCAGCTTGGGGTCAGACACTGAAGCTTTCTTT.

This clone was detected only once. The chain is built from TRBV5-1 and TRBJ1-2, with D perhaps TRBD1 (5 bases). The germline V gene encodes CDR1 SGHRS and CDR2 YFSETQ. The CDR3 consists of 10 residues. Trimming pared 6 bases from V and 8 bases from J, leaving 8 bases between. CDR3 region: CASTGLGYTF. CDR3 nucleotides: TGCGCCAGCACAGGGCTGGGCTACACCTTC.

This clone was detected once. The genes are TRBV2 and TRBJ2-5; D ambiguous. Germline V gives CDR1 SNHLY, CDR2 FYNNEI. V was cut by 5 bases and J by 5 bases, with 9 bases left in between. The CDR3 totals 12 residues. The CDR3, as DNA: TGTGCCAGCAGTTCCTCCAGGGAGACCCAGTACTTC. Protein: CASSSSRETQYF.

This sequence joins TRBV2 and TRBJ2-7, with TRBD2 matching 11 bases. Germline V lookup: CDR1 SNHLY, CDR2 FYNNEI. This CDR3 is built from 14 residues. The V gene end was trimmed by 7 bases and the J gene end by 2 bases; junction bases not matched to a gene: 4. CDR3 sequence: CASKPGLAAYEQYF. The CDR3 coding sequence is TGTGCCAGCAAACCGGGACTAGCGGCCTACGAGCAGTACTTC.

The CDR3 region is CASSGRGMNTEAFF. CDR3 in DNA: TGTGCCAGCAGCGGCAGGGGAATGAACACTGAAGCTTTCTTT. The V call is TRBV5-5, the J call TRBJ1-1; TRBD1 is a possible D gene (6 bases). Trimming pared 4 bases from V and 0 bases from J, leaving 10 bases between. The CDR3 contains 14 residues. Germline V gives CDR1 SGHKS, CDR2 YYEKEE (reference sequence). The full variable domain, in which reference TRBV5-5 and TRBJ1-1 provide the parts outside the CDR3, is DAGVTQSPTHLIKTRGQQVTLRCSPISGHKSVSWYQQVLGQGPQFIFQYYEKEERGRGNFPDRFSARQFPNYSSELNVNALLLGDSALYLCASSGRGMNTEAFFGQGTRLTVV.

The chain uses TRBV11-3 and TRBJ1-1; 9 bases map to TRBD1. The length of the CDR3 is 16 residues. Per germline, CDR1 SGHNT and CDR2 YENEEA. The V segment lost 1 base and the J segment 1 base; nucleotides outside the gene matches: 4. The CDR3 here is CASSLAPGQGNTEAFF. The CDR3 bases are TGTGCCAGCAGCTTAGCGCCGGGACAGGGGAACACTGAAGCTTTCTTT. The whole variable domain, remainder taken from reference TRBV11-3 and TRBJ1-1, is EAGVVQSPRYKIIEKKQPVAFWCNPISGHNTLYWYLQNLGQGPELLIRYENEEAVDDSQLPKDRFSAERLKGVDSTLKIQPAELGDSAVYLCASSLAPGQGNTEAFFGQGTRLTVV.

The genes are TRBV2 and TRBJ2-5, with 11 bases aligning to TRBD1. This CDR3 has 14 residues. Germline assignment: CDR1 SNHLY and CDR2 FYNNEI. V trimming: 6 bases; J trimming: 6 bases; junction bases outside the gene matches: 6. This CDR3 is CASSGTGGIQTQYF. The CDR3 DNA reads TGTGCCAGCAGCGGGACAGGGGGAATACAGACCCAGTACTTC.

This rearrangement joins TRBV4-1 to TRBJ2-2; 9 nucleotides agree with TRBD2. V trimming: 5 bases; J trimming: 4 bases; junction bases outside the gene matches: 11. The germline V gene has CDR1 MGHRA and CDR2 YSYEKL. CDR3 length: 17 residues. The CDR3 reads CASSKTRGGGGTGELFF. The CDR3 DNA reads TGCGCCAGCAGCAAAACTCGCGGGGGGGGAGGCACCGGGGAGCTGTTTTTT.

This chain joins TRBV14 and TRBJ1-2; 9 nucleotides line up with TRBD1. The V gene end was trimmed by 4 bases and the J gene end by 7 bases; junction bases not matched to a gene: 4. Germline loops: CDR1 SGHDN, CDR2 FVKESK. The CDR3 spans 13 residues. The CDR3 loop reads CASSRDRDSGYTF. CDR3 coding DNA: TGTGCCAGCAGCCGGGACAGGGATTCTGGCTACACCTTC. Full variable domain (remainder filled in from reference TRBV14 and TRBJ1-2): EAGVTQFPSHSVIEKGQTVTLRCDPISGHDNLYWYRRVMGKEIKFLLHFVKESKQDESGMPNNRFLAERTGGTYSTLKVQPAELEDSGVYFCASSRDRDSGYTFGSGTRLTVV.

V gene TRBV19 combines with J gene TRBJ1-5; D not certain. The V end lost 9 bases, the J end lost 11 bases, and 20 bases lay between the germline ends. The CDR3 is 13 amino acids. CDR1 LNHDA and CDR2 SQIVND come from the germline V gene (reference sequence). The CDR3: CASSQAPEVTQHF. CDR3 sequence (DNA): TGTGCCAGCTCCCAGGCTCCCGAAGTTACCCAGCATTTT.

The chain employs TRBV6-5 and TRBJ1-1; D gene uncertain. This CDR3 is built from 13 residues. The ends were cut back, 2 bases at V and 8 bases at J, with 12 bases in the middle. Per the germline V gene, CDR1 is MNHEY and CDR2 is SVGAGI. The CDR3: CASSYEGLTEAFF. The CDR3 region has the DNA TGTGCCAGCAGTTACGAGGGCCTCACCGAAGCTTTCTTT.

This chain links TRBV11-3 with TRBJ2-1, with 8 nucleotides matching TRBD2. Germline values: CDR1 SGHNT, CDR2 YENEEA. V was pared by 5 bases and J by 6 bases, with 12 bases of the junction left unmatched. The CDR3 is 16 residues long. The CDR3 bases are TGTGCCAGCAGCCCACAGTCGGCGGGAGGTCGCAATGAGCAGTTCTTC. Its translation is CASSPQSAGGRNEQFF.

The J gene is TRBJ2-1, the V gene TRBV12-3 or TRBV12-4, with TRBD2 matching over 10 bases. The CDR3 sequence is 13 residues long. The V and J ends lost 9 bases and 4 bases, in that order; junction bases with no gene match: 3. The CDR3 loop is CASLTSGYNEQFF. The CDR3 DNA reads as TGTGCCAGTTTGACTAGCGGGTACAATGAGCAGTTCTTC.

CDR3 nucleotide sequence: TGTGCCAGCAGCCCCGGACTAGCGGGAGCGGATGGTGAGCAGTTCTTC. It codes for CASSPGLAGADGEQFF. The chain carries TRBV7-6 and TRBJ2-1; 13 bases map to TRBD2. CDR3 length: 16 residues. Losses at the gene ends were 5 bases for V and 9 bases for J; bases not matched to a gene: 10. Per germline, CDR1 SGHVS and CDR2 FNYEAQ.

The genes are TRBV5-6 and TRBJ1-2; D gene unclear. Germline V gives CDR1 SGHDT, CDR2 YYEEEE. The CDR3 runs to 12 residues. V was shortened by 0 bases and J by 4 bases, with 4 bases between the two germline ends. CDR3 DNA: TGTGCCAGCAGCTTGGCCGGCTATGGCTACACCTTC. Translating it yields CASSLAGYGYTF.